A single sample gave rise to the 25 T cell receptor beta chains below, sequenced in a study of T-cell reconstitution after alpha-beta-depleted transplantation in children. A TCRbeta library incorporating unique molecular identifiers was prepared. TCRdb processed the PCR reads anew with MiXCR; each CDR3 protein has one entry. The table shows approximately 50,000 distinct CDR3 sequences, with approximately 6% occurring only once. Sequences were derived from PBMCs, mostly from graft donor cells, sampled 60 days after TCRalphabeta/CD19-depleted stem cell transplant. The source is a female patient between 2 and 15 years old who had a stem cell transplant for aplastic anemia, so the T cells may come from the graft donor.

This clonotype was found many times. The CDR3 loop reads CASSFGQAETTDTQYF. The DNA of the CDR3 is TGCGCCAGCAGCTTCGGGCAAGCGGAAACCACAGATACGCAGTATTTT. V usage is TRBV5-1 and J usage is TRBJ2-3; a weak D match, TRBD2 (5 bases). From germline, CDR1 is SGHRS and CDR2 YFSETQ. This CDR3 contains 16 residues. V was shortened by 2 bases and J by 2 bases, with 15 bases between the two germline ends.

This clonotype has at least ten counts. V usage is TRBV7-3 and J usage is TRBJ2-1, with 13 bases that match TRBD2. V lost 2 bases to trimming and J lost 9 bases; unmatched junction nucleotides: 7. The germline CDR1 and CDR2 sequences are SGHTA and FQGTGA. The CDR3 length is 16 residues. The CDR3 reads CASSLGGLAGKGEQFF. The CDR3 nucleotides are TGTGCCAGCAGCTTAGGGGGACTAGCGGGGAAGGGTGAGCAGTTCTTC.

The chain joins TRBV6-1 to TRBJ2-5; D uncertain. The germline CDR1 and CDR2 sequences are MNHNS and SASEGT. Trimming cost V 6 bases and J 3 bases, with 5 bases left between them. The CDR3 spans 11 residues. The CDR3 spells CASRIKETQYF. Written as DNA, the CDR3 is TGTGCCAGCAGAATCAAAGAGACCCAGTACTTC.

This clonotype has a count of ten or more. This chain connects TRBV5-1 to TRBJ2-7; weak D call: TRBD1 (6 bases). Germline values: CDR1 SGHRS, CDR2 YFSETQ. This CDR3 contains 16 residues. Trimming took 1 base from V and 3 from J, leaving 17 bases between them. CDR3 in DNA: TGCGCCAGCAGCTTGTATGGGGGCCGTGTAATCTACGAGCAGTACTTC. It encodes CASSLYGGRVIYEQYF. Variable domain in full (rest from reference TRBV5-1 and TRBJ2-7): KAGVTQTPRYLIKTRGQQVTLSCSPISGHRSVSWYQQTPGQGLQFLFEYFSETQRNKGNFPGRFSGRQFSNSRSEMNVSTLELGDSALYLCASSLYGGRVIYEQYFGPGTRLTVT.

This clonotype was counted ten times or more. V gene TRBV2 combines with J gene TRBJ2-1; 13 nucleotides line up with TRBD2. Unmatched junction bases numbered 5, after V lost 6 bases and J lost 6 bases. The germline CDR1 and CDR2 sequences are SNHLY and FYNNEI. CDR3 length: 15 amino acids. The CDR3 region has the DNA TGTGCCAGCAGAGACGGACTAGCGGGGGCCAATGAGCAGTTCTTC. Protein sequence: CASRDGLAGANEQFF.

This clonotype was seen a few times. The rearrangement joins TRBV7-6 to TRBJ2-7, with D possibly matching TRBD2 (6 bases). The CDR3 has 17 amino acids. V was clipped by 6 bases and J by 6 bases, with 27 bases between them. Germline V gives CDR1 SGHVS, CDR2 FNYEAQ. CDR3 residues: CASSQEGHPFPIGEQYF. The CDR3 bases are TGTGCCAGCAGTCAGGAGGGGCACCCTTTTCCAATTGGCGAGCAGTACTTC.

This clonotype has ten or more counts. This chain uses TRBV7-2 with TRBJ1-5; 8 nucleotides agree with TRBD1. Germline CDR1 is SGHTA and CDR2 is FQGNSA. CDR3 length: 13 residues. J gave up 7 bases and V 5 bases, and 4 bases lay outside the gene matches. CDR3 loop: CASSGTGKQPQHF. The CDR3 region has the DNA TGTGCCAGCAGCGGGACAGGAAAACAGCCCCAGCATTTT.

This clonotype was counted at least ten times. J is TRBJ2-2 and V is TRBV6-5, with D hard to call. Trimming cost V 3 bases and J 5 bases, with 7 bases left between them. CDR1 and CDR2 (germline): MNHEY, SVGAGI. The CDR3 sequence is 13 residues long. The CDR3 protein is CASSYRRTGELFF. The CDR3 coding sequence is TGTGCCAGCAGTTATAGGAGAACCGGGGAGCTGTTTTTT.

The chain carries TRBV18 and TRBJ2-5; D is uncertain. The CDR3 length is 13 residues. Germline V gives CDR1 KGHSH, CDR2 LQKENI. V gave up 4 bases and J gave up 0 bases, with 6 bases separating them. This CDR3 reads CASSRGHQETQYF. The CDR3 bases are TGTGCCAGCTCACGGGGTCACCAAGAGACCCAGTACTTC.

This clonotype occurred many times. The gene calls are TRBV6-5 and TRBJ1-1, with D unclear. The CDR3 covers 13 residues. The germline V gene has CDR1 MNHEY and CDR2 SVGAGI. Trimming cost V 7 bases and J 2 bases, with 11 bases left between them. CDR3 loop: CASNNVLNTEAFF. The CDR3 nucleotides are TGTGCCAGCAATAACGTTCTAAACACTGAAGCTTTCTTT.

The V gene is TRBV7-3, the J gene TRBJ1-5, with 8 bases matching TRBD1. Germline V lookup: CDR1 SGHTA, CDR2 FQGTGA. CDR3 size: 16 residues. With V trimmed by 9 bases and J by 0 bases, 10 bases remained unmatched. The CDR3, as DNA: TGTGCCAGGTGGGACAGGCCCGGGTATAGCAATCAGCCCCAGCATTTT. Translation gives CARWDRPGYSNQPQHF.

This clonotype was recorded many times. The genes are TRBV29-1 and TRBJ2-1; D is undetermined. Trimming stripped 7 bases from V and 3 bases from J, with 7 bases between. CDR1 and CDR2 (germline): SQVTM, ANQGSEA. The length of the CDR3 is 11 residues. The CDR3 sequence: CSAPLYNEQFF. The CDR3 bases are TGCAGCGCCCCTCTCTACAATGAGCAGTTCTTC.

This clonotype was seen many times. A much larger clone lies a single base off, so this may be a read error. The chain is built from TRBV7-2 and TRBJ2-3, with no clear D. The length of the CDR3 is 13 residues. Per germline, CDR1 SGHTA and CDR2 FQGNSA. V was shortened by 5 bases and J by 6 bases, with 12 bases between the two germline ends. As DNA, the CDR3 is TGTGCCAGCAGCCTCTTTCATGCGGATACGCAGTATTTT. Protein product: CASSLFHADTQYF. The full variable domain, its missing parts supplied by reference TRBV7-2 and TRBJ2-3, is GAGVSQSPSNKVTEKGKDVELRCDPISGHTALYWYRQSLGQGLEFLIYFQGNSAPDKSGLPSDRFSAERTGGSVSTLTIQRTQQEDSAVYLCASSLFHADTQYFGPGTRLTVL.

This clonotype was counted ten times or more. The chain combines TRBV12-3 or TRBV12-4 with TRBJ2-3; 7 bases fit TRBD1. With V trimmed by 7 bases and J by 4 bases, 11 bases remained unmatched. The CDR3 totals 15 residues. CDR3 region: CASTRGSPGADTQYF. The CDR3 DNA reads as TGTGCCAGCACCAGGGGGTCTCCAGGCGCAGATACGCAGTATTTT.

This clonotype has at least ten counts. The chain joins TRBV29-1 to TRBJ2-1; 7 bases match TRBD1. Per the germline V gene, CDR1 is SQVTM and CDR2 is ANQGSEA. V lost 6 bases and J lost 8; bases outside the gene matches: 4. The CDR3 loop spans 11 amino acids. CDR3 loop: CSVTTGYEQFF. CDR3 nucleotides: TGCAGCGTGACGACAGGGTATGAGCAGTTCTTC.

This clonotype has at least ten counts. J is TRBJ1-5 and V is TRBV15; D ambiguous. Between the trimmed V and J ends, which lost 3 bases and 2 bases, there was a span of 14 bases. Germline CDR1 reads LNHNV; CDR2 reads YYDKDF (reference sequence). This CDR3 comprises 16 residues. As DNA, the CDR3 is TGTGCCACCAGCAGTGAATTGAAAGGACGCAATCAGCCCCAGCATTTT. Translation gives CATSSELKGRNQPQHF.

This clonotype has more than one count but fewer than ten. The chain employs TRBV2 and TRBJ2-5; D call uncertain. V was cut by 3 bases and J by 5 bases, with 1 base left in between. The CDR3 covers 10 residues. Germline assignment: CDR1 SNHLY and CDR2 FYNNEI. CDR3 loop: CASSDETQYF. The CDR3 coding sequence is TGTGCCAGCAGTGACGAGACCCAGTACTTC.

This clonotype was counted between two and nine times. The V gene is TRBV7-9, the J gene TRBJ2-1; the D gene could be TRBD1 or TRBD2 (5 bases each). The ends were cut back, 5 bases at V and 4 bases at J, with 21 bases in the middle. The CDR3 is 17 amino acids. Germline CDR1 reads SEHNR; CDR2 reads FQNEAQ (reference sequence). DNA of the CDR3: TGTGCCAGCAGCCGCCCCATAGGTGGGACGGCGTACAATGAGCAGTTCTTC. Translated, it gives CASSRPIGGTAYNEQFF.

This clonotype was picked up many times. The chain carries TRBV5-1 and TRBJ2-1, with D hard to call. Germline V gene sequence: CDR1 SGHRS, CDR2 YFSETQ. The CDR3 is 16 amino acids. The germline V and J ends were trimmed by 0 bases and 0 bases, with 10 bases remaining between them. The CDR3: CASSLGVRSSYNEQFF. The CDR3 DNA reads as TGCGCCAGCAGCTTGGGGGTCAGGAGCTCCTACAATGAGCAGTTCTTC.

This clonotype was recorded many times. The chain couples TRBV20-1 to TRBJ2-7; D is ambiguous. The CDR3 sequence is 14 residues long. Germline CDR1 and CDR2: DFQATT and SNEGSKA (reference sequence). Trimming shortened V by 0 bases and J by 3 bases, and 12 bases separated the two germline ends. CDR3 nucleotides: TGCAGTGCTAGAGATAGCATAAGAGACTACGAGCAGTACTTC. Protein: CSARDSIRDYEQYF.

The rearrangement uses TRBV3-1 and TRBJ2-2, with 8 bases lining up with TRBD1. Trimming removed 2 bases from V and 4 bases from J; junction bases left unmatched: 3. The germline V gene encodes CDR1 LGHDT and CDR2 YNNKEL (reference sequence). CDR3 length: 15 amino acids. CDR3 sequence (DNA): TGTGCCAGCAGCCAATGGACAGGGTCCACCGGGGAGCTGTTTTTT. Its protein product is CASSQWTGSTGELFF. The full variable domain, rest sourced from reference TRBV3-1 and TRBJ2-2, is DTAVSQTPKYLVTQMGNDKSIKCEQNLGHDTMYWYKQDSKKFLKIMFSYNNKELIINETVPNRFSPKSPDKAHLNLHINSLELGDSAVYFCASSQWTGSTGELFFGEGSRLTVL.

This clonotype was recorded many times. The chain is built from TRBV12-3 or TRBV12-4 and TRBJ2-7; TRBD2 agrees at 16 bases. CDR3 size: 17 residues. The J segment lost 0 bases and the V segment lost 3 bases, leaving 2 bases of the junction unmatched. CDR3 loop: CASSLGLAGGNSYEQYF. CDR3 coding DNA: TGTGCCAGCAGTTTGGGACTAGCGGGGGGGAACTCCTACGAGCAGTACTTC.

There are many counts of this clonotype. The CDR3 DNA reads as TGCGCCAGCAGCTTACAGGGGAATAAGGCTCTCGAGCAGTACTTC. It codes for CASSLQGNKALEQYF. The chain combines TRBV5-1 with TRBJ2-7; TRBD1 matches at 7 bases. The V gene's germline CDR1 is SGHRS and CDR2 YFSETQ. With V trimmed by 2 bases and J by 6 bases, 11 bases remained unmatched. This CDR3 is 15 amino acids long.

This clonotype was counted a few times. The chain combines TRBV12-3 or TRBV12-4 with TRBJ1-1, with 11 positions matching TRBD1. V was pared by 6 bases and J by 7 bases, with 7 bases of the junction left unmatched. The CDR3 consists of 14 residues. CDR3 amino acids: CASSYTGTGGEAFF. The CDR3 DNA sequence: TGTGCCAGCAGCTACACCGGGACAGGGGGTGAAGCTTTCTTT.

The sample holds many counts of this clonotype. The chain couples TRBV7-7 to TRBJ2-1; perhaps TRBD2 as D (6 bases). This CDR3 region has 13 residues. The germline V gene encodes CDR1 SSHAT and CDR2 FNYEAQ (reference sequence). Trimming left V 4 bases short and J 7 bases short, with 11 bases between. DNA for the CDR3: TGTGCCAGCAGCTCGCAGGGAGGTAATGAGCAGTTCTTC. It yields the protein CASSSQGGNEQFF.